This T cell receptor (beta chain) was captured by sequencing in a study of blood T cell repertoires in COVID-19. Overall study: There were acute and convalescent COVID-19 samples, and they came from the United States, Italy and Spain. Sample material is recorded as cDNA or gDNA derived from T cells, B-cell-depleted T cells, or PBMCs.

Germline trimming cut 4 bases from V and 2 bases from J; bases unmatched to any gene: 2. Per the germline V gene, CDR1 is LNHNV and CDR2 is YYDKDF (reference sequence). This CDR3 is built from 14 residues. The data were produced by immunoSEQ multiplex PCR, yet TCRdb's version contains in-frame clones alone and is incomplete. The table records under 150,000 clones, around 80% of them present only once. The chain links TRBV15 to TRBJ1-5; TRBD1 matches 7 bases. The receptor was isolated from an elderly woman with active or convalescent COVID-19. The sample comprised peripheral blood. The DNA for the CDR3 is TGTGCCACCAGCAAAGGGACAGGCAATCAGCCCCAGCATTTT. Its protein product is CATSKGTGNQPQHF.